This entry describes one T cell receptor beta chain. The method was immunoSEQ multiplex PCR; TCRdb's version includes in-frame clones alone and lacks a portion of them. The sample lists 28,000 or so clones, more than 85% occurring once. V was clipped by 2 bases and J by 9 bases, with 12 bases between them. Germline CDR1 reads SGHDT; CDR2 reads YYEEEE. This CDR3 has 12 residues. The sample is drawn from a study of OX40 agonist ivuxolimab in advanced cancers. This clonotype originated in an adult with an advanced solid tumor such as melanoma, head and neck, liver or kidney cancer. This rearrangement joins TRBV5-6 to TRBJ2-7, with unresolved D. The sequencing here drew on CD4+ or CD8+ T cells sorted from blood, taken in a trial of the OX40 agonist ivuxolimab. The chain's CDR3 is CASSFDSGGQYF. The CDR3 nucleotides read TGTGCCAGCAGCTTCGATTCTGGCGGGCAGTACTTC.